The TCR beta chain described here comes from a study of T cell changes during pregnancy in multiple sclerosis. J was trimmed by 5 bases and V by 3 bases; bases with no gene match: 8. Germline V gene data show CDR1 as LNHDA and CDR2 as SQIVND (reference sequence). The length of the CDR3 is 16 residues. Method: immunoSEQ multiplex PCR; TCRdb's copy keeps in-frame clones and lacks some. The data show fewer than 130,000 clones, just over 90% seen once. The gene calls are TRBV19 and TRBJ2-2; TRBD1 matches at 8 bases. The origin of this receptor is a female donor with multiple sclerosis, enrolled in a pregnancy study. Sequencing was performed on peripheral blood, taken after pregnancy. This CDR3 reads CASSIRQGAGTGELFF. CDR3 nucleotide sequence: TGTGCCAGTAGTATTCGGCAGGGGGCAGGAACCGGGGAGCTGTTTTTT.